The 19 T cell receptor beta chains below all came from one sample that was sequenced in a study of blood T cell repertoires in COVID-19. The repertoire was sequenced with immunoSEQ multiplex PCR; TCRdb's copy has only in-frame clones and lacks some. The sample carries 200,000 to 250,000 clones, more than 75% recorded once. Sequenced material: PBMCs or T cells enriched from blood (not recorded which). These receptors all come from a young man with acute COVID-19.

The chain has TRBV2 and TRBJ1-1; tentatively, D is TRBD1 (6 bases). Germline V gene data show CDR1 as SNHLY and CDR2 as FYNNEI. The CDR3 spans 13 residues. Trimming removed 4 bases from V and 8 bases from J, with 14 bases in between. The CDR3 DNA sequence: TGTGCCAGCAGTGCGGGGGGGGCAGGAGAAGCTTTCTTT. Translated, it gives CASSAGGAGEAFF.

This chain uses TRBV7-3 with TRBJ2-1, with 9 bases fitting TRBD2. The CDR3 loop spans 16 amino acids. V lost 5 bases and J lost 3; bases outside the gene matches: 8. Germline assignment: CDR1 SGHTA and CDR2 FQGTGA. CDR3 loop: CASSPDGTSRYNEQFF. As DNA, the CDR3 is TGTGCCAGCAGCCCAGATGGGACTAGCCGCTACAATGAGCAGTTCTTC.

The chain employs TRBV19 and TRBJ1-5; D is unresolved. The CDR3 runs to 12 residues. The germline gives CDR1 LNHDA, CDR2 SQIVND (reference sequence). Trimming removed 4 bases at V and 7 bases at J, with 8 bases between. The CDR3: CASSTPLQPQHF. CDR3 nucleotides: TGTGCCAGTAGTACCCCCTTGCAGCCCCAGCATTTT.

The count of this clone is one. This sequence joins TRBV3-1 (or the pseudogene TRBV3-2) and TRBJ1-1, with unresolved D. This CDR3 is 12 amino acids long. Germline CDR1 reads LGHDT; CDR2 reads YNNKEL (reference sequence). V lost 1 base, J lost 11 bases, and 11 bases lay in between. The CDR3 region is CASSQAESGAFF. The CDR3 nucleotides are TGTGCCAGCAGCCAAGCGGAATCGGGTGCTTTCTTT.

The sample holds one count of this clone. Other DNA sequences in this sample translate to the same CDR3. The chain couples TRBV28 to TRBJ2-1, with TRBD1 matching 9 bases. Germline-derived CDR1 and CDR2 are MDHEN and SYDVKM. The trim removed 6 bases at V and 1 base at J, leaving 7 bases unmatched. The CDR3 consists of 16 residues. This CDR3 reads CASSLLGQGSYNEQFF. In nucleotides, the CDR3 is TGTGCCAGCAGCTTGTTGGGACAGGGATCCTACAATGAGCAGTTCTTC. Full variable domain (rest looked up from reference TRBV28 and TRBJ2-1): DVKVTQSSRYLVKRTGEKVFLECVQDMDHENMFWYRQDPGLGLRLIYFSYDVKMKEKGDIPEGYSVSREKKERFSLILESASTNQTSMYLCASSLLGQGSYNEQFFGPGTRLTVL.

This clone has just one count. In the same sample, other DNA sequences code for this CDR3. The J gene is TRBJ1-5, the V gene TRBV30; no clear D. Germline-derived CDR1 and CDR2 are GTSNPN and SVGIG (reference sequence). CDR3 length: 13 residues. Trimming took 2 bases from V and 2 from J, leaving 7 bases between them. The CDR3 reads CAWSLRGNQPQHF. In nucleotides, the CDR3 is TGTGCCTGGAGTTTACGGGGCAATCAGCCCCAGCATTTT.

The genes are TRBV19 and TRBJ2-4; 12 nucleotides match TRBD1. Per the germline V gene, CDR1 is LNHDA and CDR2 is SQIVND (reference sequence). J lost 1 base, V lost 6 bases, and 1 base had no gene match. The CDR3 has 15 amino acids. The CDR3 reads CASRGQGAAKNIQYF. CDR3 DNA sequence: TGTGCCAGTAGGGGACAGGGGGCCGCCAAAAACATTCAGTACTTC.

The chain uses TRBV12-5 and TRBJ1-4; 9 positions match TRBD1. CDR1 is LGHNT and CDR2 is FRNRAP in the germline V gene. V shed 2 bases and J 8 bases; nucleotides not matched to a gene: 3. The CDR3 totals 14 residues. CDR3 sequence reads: CASGLSTGGEKLFF. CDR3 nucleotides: TGTGCTAGTGGTTTGTCGACAGGGGGAGAAAAACTGTTTTTT.

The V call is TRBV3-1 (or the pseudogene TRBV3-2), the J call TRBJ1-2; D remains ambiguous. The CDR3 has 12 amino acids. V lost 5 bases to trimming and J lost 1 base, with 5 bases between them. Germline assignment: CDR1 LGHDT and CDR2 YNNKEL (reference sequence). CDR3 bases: TGTGCCAGCAGCAACAATAACTATGGCTACACCTTC. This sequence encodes CASSNNNYGYTF.

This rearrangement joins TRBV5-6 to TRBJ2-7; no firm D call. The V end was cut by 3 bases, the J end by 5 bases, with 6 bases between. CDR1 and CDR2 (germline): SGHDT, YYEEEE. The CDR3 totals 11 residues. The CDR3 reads CASSSYHEQYF. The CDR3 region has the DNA TGTGCCAGCAGCTCCTACCACGAGCAGTACTTC.

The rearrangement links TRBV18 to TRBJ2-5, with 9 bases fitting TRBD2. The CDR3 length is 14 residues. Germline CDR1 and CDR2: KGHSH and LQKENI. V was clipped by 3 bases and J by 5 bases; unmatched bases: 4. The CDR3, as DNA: TGTGCCAGCTCACCGCTCCTAGCGGGGGAGACCCAGTACTTC. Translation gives CASSPLLAGETQYF.

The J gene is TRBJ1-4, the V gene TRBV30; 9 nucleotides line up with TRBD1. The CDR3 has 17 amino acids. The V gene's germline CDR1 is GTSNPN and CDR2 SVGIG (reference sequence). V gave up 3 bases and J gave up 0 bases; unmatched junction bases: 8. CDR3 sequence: CAWRLGTGFATNEKLFF. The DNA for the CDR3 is TGTGCCTGGAGGCTGGGGACAGGGTTTGCAACTAATGAAAAACTGTTTTTT.

The chain's CDR3 is CASSLGRAGDPRAQYF. The CDR3 DNA reads TGTGCCAGCAGCTTAGGACGAGCGGGGGACCCTAGGGCCCAGTACTTC. The chain links TRBV13 to TRBJ2-5; 8 bases are a match to TRBD2. The CDR3 is 16 residues long. Trimming took 0 bases from V and 9 from J; bases not matched to a gene: 12. Germline CDR1 PRHDT, CDR2 FYEKMQ (reference sequence).

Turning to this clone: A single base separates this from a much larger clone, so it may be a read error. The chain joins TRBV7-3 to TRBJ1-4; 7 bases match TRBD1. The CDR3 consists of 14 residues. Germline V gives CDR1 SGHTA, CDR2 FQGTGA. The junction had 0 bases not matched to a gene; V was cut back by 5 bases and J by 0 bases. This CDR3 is CASSQGATNEKLFF. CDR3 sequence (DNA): TGTGCCAGCAGCCAGGGGGCAACTAATGAAAAACTGTTTTTT.

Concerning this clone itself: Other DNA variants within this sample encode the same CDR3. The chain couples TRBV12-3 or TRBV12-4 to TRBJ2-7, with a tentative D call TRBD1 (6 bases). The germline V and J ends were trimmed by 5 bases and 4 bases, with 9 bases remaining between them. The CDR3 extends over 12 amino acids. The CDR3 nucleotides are TGTGCCAGCAGTCCACAGGGTTACGAGCAGTACTTC. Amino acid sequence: CASSPQGYEQYF.

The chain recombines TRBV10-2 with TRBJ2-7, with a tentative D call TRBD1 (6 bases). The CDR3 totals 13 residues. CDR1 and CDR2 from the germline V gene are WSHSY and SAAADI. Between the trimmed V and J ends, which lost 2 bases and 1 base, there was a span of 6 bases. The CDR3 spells CASSEGQSYEQYF. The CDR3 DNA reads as TGCGCCAGCAGTGAGGGACAGTCCTACGAGCAGTACTTC.

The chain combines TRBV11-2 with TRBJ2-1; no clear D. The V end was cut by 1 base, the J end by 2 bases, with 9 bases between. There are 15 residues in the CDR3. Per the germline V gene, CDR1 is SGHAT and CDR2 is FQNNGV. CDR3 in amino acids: CASSLVFGAYNEQFF. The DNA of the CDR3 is TGTGCCAGCAGCTTAGTTTTTGGAGCCTACAATGAGCAGTTCTTC.

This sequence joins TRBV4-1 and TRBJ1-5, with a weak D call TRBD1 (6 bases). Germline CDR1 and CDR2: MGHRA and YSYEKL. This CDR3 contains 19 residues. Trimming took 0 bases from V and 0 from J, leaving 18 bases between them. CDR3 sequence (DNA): TGCGCCAGCAGCCAAGACAGGGTGAGGGACATTTATAGCAATCAGCCCCAGCATTTT. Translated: CASSQDRVRDIYSNQPQHF.

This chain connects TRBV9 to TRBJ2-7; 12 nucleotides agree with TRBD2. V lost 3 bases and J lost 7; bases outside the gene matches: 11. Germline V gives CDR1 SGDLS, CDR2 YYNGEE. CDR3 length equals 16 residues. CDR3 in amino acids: CASSAAASGGAGEQYF. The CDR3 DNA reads TGTGCCAGCAGCGCCGCGGCTAGCGGGGGGGCGGGTGAGCAGTACTTC.